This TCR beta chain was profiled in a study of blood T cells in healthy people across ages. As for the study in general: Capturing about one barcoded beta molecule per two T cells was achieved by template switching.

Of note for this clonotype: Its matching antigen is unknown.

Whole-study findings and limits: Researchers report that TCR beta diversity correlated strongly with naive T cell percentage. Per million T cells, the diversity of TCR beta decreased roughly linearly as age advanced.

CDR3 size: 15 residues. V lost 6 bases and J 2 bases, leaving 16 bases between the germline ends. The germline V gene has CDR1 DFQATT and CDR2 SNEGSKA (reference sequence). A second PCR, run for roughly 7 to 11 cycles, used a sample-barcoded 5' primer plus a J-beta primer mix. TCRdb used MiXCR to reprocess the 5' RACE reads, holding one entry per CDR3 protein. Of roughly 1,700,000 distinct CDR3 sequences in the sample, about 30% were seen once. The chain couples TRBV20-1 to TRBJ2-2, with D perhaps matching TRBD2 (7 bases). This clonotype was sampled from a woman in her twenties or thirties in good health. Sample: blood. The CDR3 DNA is TGCAGTGCCAAGGGGGGGACGGGTAACACCGGGGAGCTGTTTTTT. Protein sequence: CSAKGGTGNTGELFF.